Each of the 30 T cell receptor beta chains below was sequenced from the same sample in a study of spatial heterogeneity in lung cancer (dated by TCRdb to between 2018 and 2021). Library generation was performed with 5' RACE. TCRdb shows the sequencer as NextSeq 500. TCRdb cleaned the public reads at Q25 with fastp, built clones with MiXCR and kept in-frame beta chains. Each CDR3 protein gets just one entry, which takes the most common genes and DNA from the rows behind it. In this sample the table shows some 7,500 distinct CDR3 sequences, 8.6% of which occur a single time. 45% to 50% of the sample is held by the ten biggest clonotypes. This sample's time point label indicates: sample taken at primary tumor resection. Whole RNA extracted from tumor and nontumor lung tissue, or from cryopreserved PBMC samples, was used for TCR sequencing without cell sorting. The sequences come from PBMCs, collected at surgery. These receptors were collected from a male donor with early-stage non-small cell lung cancer.

As for this clonotype: This beta chain appears as a stray read in a library generated for alpha chains; its size is not informative. The chain has TRBV4-1 and TRBJ2-7, with D perhaps matching TRBD1 (6 bases). Germline assignment: CDR1 MGHRA and CDR2 YSYEKL. The CDR3 contains 16 residues. Trimming took 3 bases from V and 3 from J, leaving 18 bases between them. CDR3 sequence: CASSQTRDTDLYEQYF. CDR3 coding DNA: TGCGCCAGCAGCCAGACCCGGGACACCGATCTCTACGAGCAGTACTTC.

Ten or more counts support this clonotype. The library was built for alpha chains, so this beta chain is an off-target read and its size means little. This chain's CDR3 is CASSVGYVPSYNEQFF. Written as DNA, the CDR3 is TGTGCCAGCAGCGTAGGTTACGTACCTTCCTACAATGAGCAGTTCTTC. The rearrangement uses TRBV9 and TRBJ2-1; D not resolved. Germline V CDR1 and CDR2: SGDLS, YYNGEE. The CDR3 runs 16 residues. Between the trimmed V and J ends, which lost 0 bases and 1 base, there was a span of 11 bases.

This clonotype was seen many times. A library prepared for alpha chains yielded this beta chain as an off-target read; its size is of little meaning. The V and J genes are TRBV7-2 and TRBJ2-5, with 10 bases aligning to TRBD2. This CDR3 is 17 amino acids long. Trimming removed 0 bases from V and 5 bases from J; junction bases left unmatched: 9. CDR1 and CDR2 from the germline V gene are SGHTA and FQGNSA. CDR3 DNA: TGTGCCAGCAGCTTAGCAGGGGCTAGCGGGAGCGGGGAGACCCAGTACTTC. It encodes CASSLAGASGSGETQYF.

This clonotype was counted ten times or more. Because this beta chain is a stray read in a library intended to capture alpha chains, its abundance should not be given much weight. The chain combines TRBV4-2 with TRBJ2-2, with TRBD2 matching 8 bases. The V segment lost 1 base and the J segment 8 bases; nucleotides outside the gene matches: 12. CDR3 size: 17 residues. Germline V gene data show CDR1 as LGHNA and CDR2 as YNFKEQ. The DNA of the CDR3 is TGTGCCAGCAGCCAAGCACTGGAAGCGGGAGAGGCGGGGGAGCTGTTTTTT. Protein sequence: CASSQALEAGEAGELFF.

Notes on this clonotype: Within a library made for alpha chains, this beta chain is off target, and its count is uninformative. The chain joins TRBV9 to TRBJ1-6, with 7 nucleotides matching TRBD1. J lost 6 bases, V lost 3 bases, and 6 bases had no gene match. This CDR3 comprises 15 residues. CDR1 SGDLS and CDR2 YYNGEE come from the germline V gene. The DNA for the CDR3 is TGTGCCAGCAGCGGACTGGGACAGAGTAATTCACCCCTCCACTTT. This encodes CASSGLGQSNSPLHF.

Worth noting for this clonotype: Because the library targeted alpha chains, this beta chain is an off-target read whose size means little. This rearrangement joins TRBV12-3 or TRBV12-4 to TRBJ2-7, with TRBD1 as a possible D gene (8 bases). Trimming pared 4 bases from V and 2 bases from J, leaving 12 bases between. CDR3 size: 14 residues. The CDR3 sequence is CASSYRGGTYEQYF. In DNA form, the CDR3 reads TGTGCCAGCAGTTACAGGGGGGGCACCTACGAGCAGTACTTC.

This clonotype came up many times. This beta chain lies outside the target of a library built for alpha chains; its clone size means little. This chain connects TRBV6-2 or TRBV6-3 to TRBJ1-1; D unclear. The V end was cut by 7 bases, the J end by 5 bases, with 17 bases between. The CDR3 extends over 14 amino acids. Germline lookup yields CDR1 MNHEY and CDR2 SVGEGT. CDR3 in amino acids: CASTAARPMTEAFF. The CDR3 DNA is TGTGCCAGCACTGCGGCAAGGCCAATGACTGAAGCTTTCTTT.

This clonotype came up many times. A library prepared for alpha chains yielded this beta chain as an off-target read; its size is of little meaning. The chain joins TRBV18 to TRBJ2-1, with D perhaps TRBD2 (5 bases). The ends were cut back, 1 base at V and 8 bases at J, with 9 bases in the middle. The V gene's germline CDR1 is KGHSH and CDR2 LQKENI. The CDR3 length is 13 residues. Here the CDR3 reads CASSPLAEDEQFF. The DNA for the CDR3 is TGTGCCAGCTCACCACTCGCGGAGGATGAGCAGTTCTTC. Full variable domain (outside the CDR3, taken from reference TRBV18 and TRBJ2-1): NAGVMQNPRHLVRRRGQEARLRCSPMKGHSHVYWYRQLPEEGLKFMVYLQKENIIDESGMPKERFSAEFPKEGPSILRIQQVVRGDSAAYFCASSPLAEDEQFFGPGTRLTVL.

With respect to this clonotype: A library made for alpha chains picked up this beta chain off target, so its size means little. The chain recombines TRBV18 with TRBJ2-7; perhaps D is TRBD1 or TRBD2 (5 bases each). This CDR3 has 14 residues. The V and J ends lost 6 bases and 1 base respectively, with 13 bases between them. Germline loops: CDR1 KGHSH, CDR2 LQKENI. CDR3 sequence: CASSGDESSYEQYV. The DNA of the CDR3 is TGTGCCAGCTCCGGGGACGAATCATCCTACGAGCAGTACGTC.

By share, this clonotype ranks as medium-sized. Within a library made for alpha chains, this beta chain is off target, and its count is uninformative. J is TRBJ2-1 and V is TRBV3-1; 7 bases agree with TRBD2. This CDR3 contains 16 residues. V dropped 1 base and J dropped 8; count of bases not matched to a gene: 11. Per the germline V gene, CDR1 is LGHDT and CDR2 is YNNKEL (reference sequence). The CDR3, as DNA: TGTGCCAGCAGCCAAGGGGCTAGCGGATGGGTAGATGAGCAGTTCTTC. Residues: CASSQGASGWVDEQFF.

This clonotype appeared a single time. A read error may be the cause here, since a much bigger clone is one base away. This beta chain slipped into a library made for alpha chains as a stray read, so its size is not meaningful. The chain recombines TRBV14 with TRBJ2-7, with D unresolved. Germline V CDR1 and CDR2: SGHDN, FVKESK. This CDR3 is built from 15 residues. Trimming removed 0 bases from V and 9 bases from J, with 18 bases in between. The CDR3 here is CASSQDHLIVGAQYF. CDR3 in DNA: TGTGCCAGCAGCCAAGATCATTTGATAGTGGGCGCGCAGTACTTC.

This clonotype has ten or more counts. The library was built for alpha chains, so this beta chain is an off-target read and its size means little. The chain joins TRBV6-2 or TRBV6-3 to TRBJ2-3; the D gene is possibly TRBD2 (7 bases). From germline, CDR1 is MNHEY and CDR2 SVGEGT. Trimming removed 4 bases from V and 5 bases from J, with 13 bases in between. The CDR3 contains 14 residues. In DNA, the CDR3 is TGTGCCAGCAGTTTGCGGAGGGGGGGAGATACGCAGTATTTT. Amino acids: CASSLRRGGDTQYF.

This clonotype has ten or more counts. Found in a library prepared for alpha chains, this beta chain is an off-target read, and its abundance has little meaning. The gene calls are TRBV27 and TRBJ2-2; a weak D match, TRBD1 (6 bases). The V gene lost 2 bases and the J gene lost 1 base, with 8 bases spanning the gap. The V gene's germline CDR1 is MNHEY and CDR2 SMNVEV (reference sequence). The CDR3 sequence is 15 residues long. CDR3 region: CASSLRRGNTGELFF. CDR3 DNA sequence: TGTGCCAGCAGTTTACGCAGGGGGAACACCGGGGAGCTGTTTTTT.

This clonotype showed up many times. This beta chain came through as a stray read in a library set up for alpha chains, and its size says little. The chain uses TRBV29-1 and TRBJ1-4; 12 positions match TRBD1. The CDR3 covers 17 residues. V lost 6 bases and J lost 2; bases outside the gene matches: 10. Germline V gene data show CDR1 as SQVTM and CDR2 as ANQGSEA. CDR3 bases: TGCAGCGTCCAAGTCGTGGGACAGGGGGCGACTAATGAAAAACTGTTTTTT. Translating gives CSVQVVGQGATNEKLFF.

This clonotype was counted ten times or more. The library was built for alpha chains, so this beta chain is an off-target read and its size means little. This sequence joins TRBV30 and TRBJ1-1; D unclear. Between the trimmed V and J ends, which lost 2 bases and 4 bases, there was a span of 14 bases. Germline V lookup: CDR1 GTSNPN, CDR2 SVGIG (reference sequence). The CDR3 consists of 14 residues. CDR3 DNA sequence: TGTGCCTGGAGTCTTAGTGGCCTTGGCACTGAAGCTTTCTTT. Translation: CAWSLSGLGTEAFF.

This clonotype was counted many times. This beta chain is an unintended read in a library built for alpha chains; its size means little. J is TRBJ2-3 and V is TRBV5-1; weak D call: TRBD2 (6 bases). V was shortened by 3 bases and J by 1 base, with 9 bases between the two germline ends. This CDR3 region has 14 residues. Germline CDR1 reads SGHRS; CDR2 reads YFSETQ. The CDR3 DNA follows: TGCGCCAGCAGCTCCGGAGGGGGCACAGATACGCAGTATTTT. Protein: CASSSGGGTDTQYF. Together with reference TRBV5-1 and TRBJ2-3, the CDR3 gives the full variable domain: KAGVTQTPRYLIKTRGQQVTLSCSPISGHRSVSWYQQTPGQGLQFLFEYFSETQRNKGNFPGRFSGRQFSNSRSEMNVSTLELGDSALYLCASSSGGGTDTQYFGPGTRLTVL.

Of note for this clonotype: This beta chain represents an off-target read in a library built for alpha chains; its size is of limited meaning. CDR3 in amino acids: CSARGTSGTETQYF. In DNA, the CDR3 is TGCAGTGCTAGAGGGACTAGCGGGACGGAGACCCAGTACTTC. The chain recombines TRBV20-1 with TRBJ2-5; TRBD2 aligns across 12 bases. The CDR3 sequence is 14 residues long. V was pared by 1 base and J by 5 bases, with 2 bases of the junction left unmatched. Germline V lookup: CDR1 DFQATT, CDR2 SNEGSKA (reference sequence).

This clonotype was found many times. This beta chain represents an off-target read in a library built for alpha chains; its size is of limited meaning. The chain recombines TRBV30 with TRBJ2-3; perhaps TRBD1 as D (6 bases). Germline loops: CDR1 GTSNPN, CDR2 SVGIG (reference sequence). Deletions cut 4 bases from V and 5 bases from J, with 10 bases between. The CDR3 is 12 residues long. The CDR3: CAWNRVGDTQYF. In DNA form, the CDR3 reads TGTGCCTGGAACAGGGTTGGAGATACGCAGTATTTT.

This clonotype was recorded at least ten times. Compared with germline, one end of the junction differs, possibly owing to a read error. This beta chain appears as a stray read in a library generated for alpha chains; its size is not informative. The CDR3 nucleotides read TGTGCCAGCAGTTTTGGGTCCCGGGCTAATCAACCCCAGCATTTT. It translates to CASSFGSRANQPQHF. The V call is TRBV12-3 or TRBV12-4, the J call TRBJ1-5; D gene uncertain. There are 15 residues in the CDR3.

This clonotype was picked up many times. The library was built for alpha chains, so this beta chain is an off-target read and its size means little. V usage is TRBV7-3 and J usage is TRBJ2-1, with 9 bases fitting TRBD2. J lost 2 bases, V lost 2 bases, and 4 bases had no gene match. CDR3 length equals 16 residues. The germline CDR1 and CDR2 sequences are SGHTA and FQGTGA. The CDR3 loop reads CASSLRGGRAYNEQFF. The CDR3 DNA follows: TGTGCCAGCAGCTTACGGGGCGGGAGGGCCTACAATGAGCAGTTCTTC.

This clonotype has only a few counts. Little can be read into the size of this beta chain, an off-target read in a library designed for alpha chains. The chain is built from TRBV19 and TRBJ2-7; D perhaps matches TRBD1 (6 bases). Looked up from germline, CDR1 is LNHDA and CDR2 is SQIVND (reference sequence). This CDR3 region has 15 residues. The germline V and J ends were trimmed by 3 bases and 6 bases, with 18 bases remaining between them. This chain's CDR3 is CASSMGQGRESEQYF. DNA of the CDR3: TGTGCCAGTAGTATGGGGCAGGGGCGAGAGTCCGAGCAGTACTTC.

This clonotype was recorded many times. This beta chain is an off-target read within a library intended for alpha chains, so its frequency means little. CDR3 region: CASSFTSRSYNEQFF. Written as DNA, the CDR3 is TGTGCCAGCAGCTTCACTAGTCGCTCCTACAATGAGCAGTTCTTC. The genes are TRBV7-2 and TRBJ2-1; the D gene is possibly TRBD2 (5 bases). CDR1 SGHTA and CDR2 FQGNSA come from the germline V gene. V lost 3 bases to trimming and J lost 0 bases, with 9 bases between them. The CDR3 runs 15 residues.

Details on this clonotype: In a library made to pick up alpha chains, this beta chain is a stray read with a size that means little. This sequence joins TRBV12-3 or TRBV12-4 and TRBJ2-1; D gene ambiguous. This CDR3 region has 11 residues. V dropped 3 bases and J dropped 7 bases, with 4 bases sitting between them. DNA of the CDR3: TGTGCCAGCAGTTTGAAGAATGAGCAGTTCTTC. Protein sequence: CASSLKNEQFF.

This clonotype has at least ten counts. A library prepared for alpha chains yielded this beta chain as an off-target read; its size is of little meaning. The rearrangement links TRBV18 to TRBJ1-3; D unclear. V lost 0 bases and J lost 0, with 3 bases in between. Germline V CDR1 and CDR2: KGHSH, LQKENI. The CDR3 length is 14 residues. In DNA form, the CDR3 reads TGTGCCAGCTCACCACCGGGCTCTGGAAACACCATATATTTT. This translates into CASSPPGSGNTIYF. Complete variable domain (other parts from reference TRBV18 and TRBJ1-3): NAGVMQNPRHLVRRRGQEARLRCSPMKGHSHVYWYRQLPEEGLKFMVYLQKENIIDESGMPKERFSAEFPKEGPSILRIQQVVRGDSAAYFCASSPPGSGNTIYFGEGSWLTVV.

This clonotype was picked up many times. This beta chain is a stray sequence in a library constructed for alpha chains; its clone size is not meaningful. This chain links TRBV20-1 with TRBJ2-3; no clear D. The CDR3 is made up of 11 amino acids. Germline-derived CDR1 and CDR2 are DFQATT and SNEGSKA (reference sequence). Trimming took off 3 bases at V and 4 bases at J, with 5 bases between the two ends. CDR3 nucleotides: TGCAGTGCTAGTATGTCAGATACGCAGTATTTT. It translates to CSASMSDTQYF.

This clonotype was recorded at least ten times. As an off-target read in a library built for alpha chains, this beta chain has a frequency of little significance. This chain connects TRBV2 to TRBJ1-1; D unclear. The CDR3 length is 14 residues. CDR1 and CDR2 (germline): SNHLY, FYNNEI. V was clipped by 3 bases and J by 3 bases, with 11 bases between them. CDR3 in DNA: TGTGCCAGCAGTGATTCCCCGACTTACACTGAAGCTTTCTTT. This encodes CASSDSPTYTEAFF.

As regards this clonotype: Because this beta chain is a stray read in a library intended to capture alpha chains, its abundance should not be given much weight. V and J are TRBV13 and TRBJ2-3; D remains unclear. V gave up 1 base and J gave up 2 bases, with 7 bases separating them. Germline-derived CDR1 and CDR2 are PRHDT and FYEKMQ (reference sequence). The CDR3 is made up of 14 amino acids. The DNA of the CDR3 is TGTGCCAGCAGCTTAGTAGGATTCACAGATACGCAGTATTTT. Amino acids: CASSLVGFTDTQYF.

Remarks on this clonotype: The library was prepared for alpha chains; this beta chain is a stray read, so its frequency means little. The chain employs TRBV20-1 and TRBJ1-6; D gene uncertain. This CDR3 spans 15 amino acids. CDR1 and CDR2 (germline): DFQATT, SNEGSKA (reference sequence). The V end lost 3 bases, the J end lost 8 bases, and 17 bases lay between the germline ends. For the CDR3, the DNA is TGCAGTGCTAGTGGCCTCCCGAGATCGGATTCACCCCTCCACTTT. Translated: CSASGLPRSDSPLHF.

This clonotype is medium-sized (0.01 to 0.1%). This beta chain is an unintended read in a library built for alpha chains; its size means little. This chain joins TRBV6-6 and TRBJ2-6; D gene ambiguous. Germline values: CDR1 MNHNY, CDR2 SVGAGI (reference sequence). This CDR3 is built from 17 residues. Trimming took off 0 bases at V and 0 bases at J, with 9 bases between the two ends. CDR3 nucleotides: TGTGCCAGCAGTTACTCGGACGCGGACTCTGGGGCCAACGTCCTGACTTTC. Translated: CASSYSDADSGANVLTF.

This clonotype was found many times. The library was designed around alpha chains, so this beta chain is a stray read whose abundance carries little weight. The chain links TRBV9 to TRBJ2-3; D unclear. Germline V gene lookup returns CDR1 SGDLS and CDR2 YYNGEE. V was shortened by 0 bases and J by 1 base, with 6 bases between the two germline ends. The CDR3 has 14 amino acids. For the CDR3, the DNA is TGTGCCAGCAGCGTAGGGCAGGGCACAGATACGCAGTATTTT. It encodes CASSVGQGTDTQYF.